This T cell receptor (beta chain) stems from a study of blood T cell repertoires in COVID-19. Study-wide background: Some COVID-19 samples were acute and others convalescent; all came from the United States, Italy and Spain.

This clone was recorded once. Followed longitudinally, the Seattle patients had been enrolled during active infection. In the study's own analysis: Amplified reference gene primers provided the basis for estimating nucleated cell counts. Clones were sequenced by immunoSEQ multiplex PCR, and TCRdb holds only the in-frame ones, with some missing. V and J calls and clone size come straight from that table; D and trimming were deduced from the DNA. This sample carries roughly 200,000 clones, 82% of them seen once, and the ten largest clones take around 8%. The receptor was isolated from a woman in her sixties with COVID-19, enrolled during active disease. Sequencing input: peripheral blood.

CDR3 sequence reads: CASSLAEVLPYEQYF. CDR3 nucleotides: TGTGCCAGCAGTTTAGCGGAGGTCCTTCCCTACGAGCAGTACTTC. This chain connects TRBV27 to TRBJ2-7; D is possibly TRBD2 (5 bases). From germline, CDR1 is MNHEY and CDR2 SMNVEV (reference sequence). The V and J ends lost 2 bases and 2 bases respectively, with 13 bases between them. CDR3 length equals 15 residues.